These 25 T cell receptor beta chains were sequenced from one sample in a study of CD8+ T cells in alopecia areata. TCR sequencing used cDNA made by reverse transcription of extracted RNA. Some clones are missing from TCRdb's copy, which holds only in-frame ones; the method was immunoSEQ multiplex PCR. The data show about 130,000 clones, approximately 49% seen once. The sample consisted of CD8+ T cells sorted from blood, taken at week 0. The receptor source for this set is a human donor with alopecia areata.

The chain carries TRBV29-1 and TRBJ2-2; 7 bases map to TRBD1. The CDR3 extends over 15 amino acids. Germline V lookup: CDR1 SQVTM, CDR2 ANQGSEA. The ends lost 4 bases at V and 4 bases at J; junction bases unmatched: 9. CDR3 region: CSVAPTGTATGELFF. CDR3 nucleotide sequence: TGCAGCGTTGCGCCCACCGGGACAGCCACCGGGGAGCTGTTTTTT.

This clone was seen a few times. The chain couples TRBV20-1 to TRBJ2-1; weak D call: TRBD2 (5 bases). In germline, CDR1 is DFQATT, CDR2 SNEGSKA (reference sequence). V was clipped by 0 bases and J by 15 bases, with 12 bases between them. This CDR3 is 11 amino acids long. CDR3 in DNA: TGCAGTGCTAGAGAGGGAGCGCGGCGGTTCTTC. It encodes CSAREGARRFF.

This clone was seen a handful of times. The chain combines TRBV5-4 with TRBJ2-5; D perhaps matches TRBD1 (6 bases). Trimming removed 2 bases at V and 10 bases at J, with 18 bases between. This CDR3 spans 14 amino acids. In germline, CDR1 is SGHNT, CDR2 YYREEE (reference sequence). CDR3 sequence (DNA): TGTGCCAGCAGCTTTAGGACAGATATGGGAGACCAGTACTTC. This codes for CASSFRTDMGDQYF.

This clone showed up just a few times. The CDR3 spells CASSSDGRTTDTQYF. The CDR3, as DNA: TGTGCCAGCAGCTCGGACGGACGGACCACAGATACGCAGTATTTT. The chain couples TRBV7-2 to TRBJ2-3; D unclear. This CDR3 region has 15 residues. Trimming cost V 4 bases and J 2 bases, with 13 bases left between them. Germline V gene sequence: CDR1 SGHTA, CDR2 FQGNSA. Full variable domain (remainder filled in from reference TRBV7-2 and TRBJ2-3): GAGVSQSPSNKVTEKGKDVELRCDPISGHTALYWYRQSLGQGLEFLIYFQGNSAPDKSGLPSDRFSAERTGGSVSTLTIQRTQQEDSAVYLCASSSDGRTTDTQYFGPGTRLTVL.

This clone was counted a few times. The chain carries TRBV7-9 and TRBJ1-1; D call uncertain. This CDR3 contains 14 residues. V was trimmed by 0 bases and J by 5 bases, leaving 10 bases between them. Germline lookup yields CDR1 SEHNR and CDR2 FQNEAQ (reference sequence). In DNA form, the CDR3 reads TGTGCCAGCAGCTTAGCGGGGAGTAGGACTGAAGCTTTCTTT. This sequence encodes CASSLAGSRTEAFF.

This clone was observed a handful of times. The gene calls are TRBV7-9 and TRBJ2-3; 7 nucleotides line up with TRBD2. V was pared by 5 bases and J by 0 bases, with 8 bases of the junction left unmatched. In germline, CDR1 is SEHNR, CDR2 FQNEAQ (reference sequence). This CDR3 has 16 amino acids. The CDR3 is CASSNLAGVSTDTQYF. For the CDR3, the DNA is TGTGCCAGCAGCAACCTGGCGGGGGTTAGCACAGATACGCAGTATTTT.

This clone appeared a few times. In the same sample, other DNA sequences code for this CDR3. The genes are TRBV29-1 and TRBJ1-3; the D is unclear. CDR1 and CDR2 from the germline V gene are SQVTM and ANQGSEA. V dropped 1 base and J dropped 4 bases, with 2 bases sitting between them. The CDR3 runs to 11 residues. The CDR3 DNA reads as TGCAGCGTTGAAGCAGGAAACACCATATATTTT. It specifies CSVEAGNTIYF.

The chain uses TRBV13 and TRBJ2-5, with 9 bases matching TRBD2. The trim removed 2 bases at V and 1 base at J, leaving 5 bases unmatched. The length of the CDR3 is 16 residues. From germline, CDR1 is PRHDT and CDR2 FYEKMQ (reference sequence). This CDR3 reads CASSLSLAGPQETQYF. The CDR3 DNA reads as TGTGCCAGCAGCTTATCCCTAGCGGGACCCCAAGAGACCCAGTACTTC.

This clone was found many times. The rearrangement joins TRBV6-6 to TRBJ2-2; TRBD2 matches 15 bases. Germline CDR1 and CDR2: MNHNY and SVGAGI (reference sequence). This CDR3 region has 15 residues. V was pared by 4 bases and J by 6 bases, with 0 bases of the junction left unmatched. CDR3 nucleotides: TGTGCCAGCAGTTGGACTAGCGGGGGGGCCGGGGAGCTGTTTTTT. It specifies CASSWTSGGAGELFF.

V gene TRBV5-6 combines with J gene TRBJ1-1; unclear D gene. CDR3 length equals 14 residues. Trimming left V 1 base short and J 1 base short, with 8 bases between. Germline CDR1 is SGHDT and CDR2 is YYEEEE. Written as DNA, the CDR3 is TGTGCCAGCAGCTTGCCAGCTCAGAACACTGAAGCTTTCTTT. This encodes CASSLPAQNTEAFF.

The chain couples TRBV4-1 to TRBJ1-1, with unresolved D. The CDR3 length is 15 residues. V gave up 3 bases and J gave up 4 bases, with 15 bases separating them. Looked up from germline, CDR1 is MGHRA and CDR2 is YSYEKL. CDR3 DNA: TGCGCCAGCAGCCAGGCTAGCGGGCTGAGCACTGAAGCTTTCTTT. Translating it yields CASSQASGLSTEAFF.

This clone was counted between two and nine times. The rearrangement joins TRBV5-5 to TRBJ2-7; D gene ambiguous. V lost 3 bases, J lost 1 base, and 2 bases lay in between. This CDR3 comprises 11 residues. Germline V CDR1 and CDR2: SGHKS, YYEKEE (reference sequence). Here the CDR3 DNA reads TGTGCCAGCAGCTATTCCTACGAGCAGTACTTC. Its protein is CASSYSYEQYF.

A note on this clone: One end of the junction fails to match germline, which may point to a read error. The gene calls are TRBV5-6 and TRBJ2-3; no clear D. The CDR3 is 11 amino acids. Germline V gene data show CDR1 as SGHDT and CDR2 as YYEEEE. CDR3 sequence: CARSLADTQYF. The CDR3 DNA follows: TGTGCCCGCAGCTTGGCAGATACGCAGTATTTT.

This clone was detected only once. This chain uses TRBV30 with TRBJ2-5; D assignment may be TRBD1 or TRBD2 (5 bases each). Germline assignment: CDR1 GTSNPN and CDR2 SVGIG (reference sequence). Trimming stripped 3 bases from V and 5 bases from J, with 25 bases between. The CDR3 spans 17 residues. CDR3 protein: CAWSSEGPIGVSETQYF. The CDR3 coding sequence is TGTGCCTGGAGCTCCGAGGGACCCATCGGCGTTTCGGAGACCCAGTACTTC.

This clone has more than one count but fewer than ten. The rearrangement joins TRBV9 to TRBJ2-7, with D maybe TRBD2 (5 bases). Per germline, CDR1 SGDLS and CDR2 YYNGEE. This CDR3 has 13 amino acids. V gave up 4 bases and J gave up 5 bases, with 13 bases separating them. CDR3 loop: CASSPWSGNEQYF. CDR3 sequence (DNA): TGTGCCAGCAGCCCCTGGAGCGGAAACGAGCAGTACTTC.

The gene calls are TRBV6-5 and TRBJ2-5, with 8 bases lining up with TRBD1. Germline CDR1 and CDR2: MNHEY and SVGAGI. V lost 2 bases and J lost 2; bases outside the gene matches: 4. The CDR3 sequence is 15 residues long. The CDR3, as DNA: TGTGCCAGCAGTTACCTGGGACAGGCGCAAGAGACCCAGTACTTC. Encoded protein: CASSYLGQAQETQYF.

This clone was seen more than once but under ten times. The chain uses TRBV12-5 and TRBJ2-3; D perhaps matches TRBD2 (5 bases). Germline CDR1 and CDR2: LGHNT and FRNRAP. CDR3 length equals 14 residues. The germline V and J ends were trimmed by 0 bases and 5 bases, with 9 bases remaining between them. Here the CDR3 reads CASGLVRRGDTQYF. The CDR3 DNA reads as TGTGCTAGTGGTTTGGTTAGACGGGGAGATACGCAGTATTTT.

The V and J genes are TRBV4-3 and TRBJ2-1, with TRBD2 identical over 10 bases. CDR1 and CDR2 from the germline V gene are LGHNA and YSLEER. V shed 4 bases, J shed 8 bases, and the junction held 14 bases outside the gene matches. This CDR3 spans 17 amino acids. The CDR3 protein is CASSRLTAASGGDEQFF. CDR3 DNA: TGCGCCAGCAGCCGTTTGACGGCGGCTAGCGGGGGTGATGAGCAGTTCTTC.

The chain links TRBV6-1 to TRBJ2-5; D gene uncertain. From germline, CDR1 is MNHNS and CDR2 SASEGT. This CDR3 has 12 residues. Trimming cost V 2 bases and J 4 bases, with 5 bases left between them. In DNA form, the CDR3 reads TGTGCCAGCAGTGAATTTGCAGAGACCCAGTACTTC. Protein: CASSEFAETQYF.

The chain has TRBV30 and TRBJ1-1, with unresolved D. The CDR3 loop spans 15 amino acids. V lost 0 bases and J 1 base, leaving 12 bases between the germline ends. CDR1 and CDR2 (germline): GTSNPN, SVGIG (reference sequence). The CDR3 loop is CAWSVPSWGNTEAFF. The CDR3 region has the DNA TGTGCCTGGAGTGTCCCCTCCTGGGGGAACACTGAAGCTTTCTTT.

The chain employs TRBV4-1 and TRBJ2-3; perhaps TRBD2 as D (5 bases). With 4 bases removed from V and 5 bases from J, the gap between germline ends came to 13 bases. The CDR3 loop spans 14 amino acids. Germline loops: CDR1 MGHRA, CDR2 YSYEKL. The CDR3 DNA reads as TGCGCCAGCAGCCCCGGGTACGGGAAAGATACGCAGTATTTT. Translation: CASSPGYGKDTQYF.

The genes are TRBV30 and TRBJ1-2; tentatively, D is TRBD1 (5 bases). The CDR3 covers 13 residues. Germline CDR1 and CDR2: GTSNPN and SVGIG (reference sequence). Trimming cost V 4 bases and J 4 bases, with 13 bases left between them. CDR3: CAWMRDEGYGYTF. In DNA, the CDR3 is TGTGCCTGGATGAGGGACGAGGGCTATGGCTACACCTTC.

The V gene is TRBV4-1, the J gene TRBJ2-5; D might be TRBD1 or TRBD2, each matching 5 bases. V lost 2 bases to trimming and J lost 4 bases, with 17 bases between them. Per the germline V gene, CDR1 is MGHRA and CDR2 is YSYEKL. The CDR3 consists of 16 residues. CDR3 sequence: CASSQRGTLMAETQYF. CDR3 coding DNA: TGCGCCAGCAGCCAAAGAGGGACCCTAATGGCAGAGACCCAGTACTTC.

V usage is TRBV5-6 and J usage is TRBJ2-1, with D uncertain. V was trimmed by 4 bases and J by 6 bases, leaving 8 bases between them. The length of the CDR3 is 12 residues. The V gene's germline CDR1 is SGHDT and CDR2 YYEEEE. DNA for the CDR3: TGTGCCAGCAGCCCAACCGGCAATGAGCAGTTCTTC. It is translated as CASSPTGNEQFF.

The J gene is TRBJ2-3, the V gene TRBV29-1; D could derive from TRBD1 or TRBD2 (5 bases each). The CDR3 sequence is 16 residues long. V dropped 4 bases and J dropped 2 bases, with 19 bases sitting between them. CDR1 and CDR2 from the germline V gene are SQVTM and ANQGSEA. The CDR3 region is CSVAGTQSGVTDTQYF. CDR3 bases: TGCAGCGTTGCCGGGACCCAGTCAGGAGTCACAGATACGCAGTATTTT.